This T cell receptor (beta chain) comes out of a study of shared T cell receptors in the human thymus. TCRdb's table, derived via immunoSEQ multiplex PCR, lists solely in-frame clones and lacks some. The profile shows hundreds of thousands of clones, 70% to 90% of them singletons. Germline V gene lookup returns CDR1 SGHDN and CDR2 FVKESK. Trimming removed 3 bases from V and 6 bases from J; junction bases left unmatched: 5. This CDR3 is 15 amino acids long. The sample was also reused in another study, on human thymus T cells. From that report: Donation was from healthy Finnish infants who were having corrective surgery that addressed congenital heart defects. During corrective heart surgery, resections were taken, and the thymus tissue came from them. Both thymic and peripheral blood repertoires showed apparently biased V and J usage. Related work showed strongly overlapping thymic repertoires across unrelated individuals.

The clonotype was recovered from a boy under two years old with a congenital heart defect. V gene TRBV14 combines with J gene TRBJ1-4; TRBD1 agrees at 9 bases. Sequencing was done on a sample of thymocytes. CDR3: CASSQGTGGDEKLFF. In nucleotides, the CDR3 is TGTGCCAGCAGCCAGGGAACAGGGGGCGATGAAAAACTGTTTTTT.